This T cell receptor (beta chain) emerged from a study of breast tumors, draining lymph nodes, adjacent tissues. TCRdb itself ran the multiplex PCR reads through MiXCR, one entry per CDR3 protein. The data hold some 120,000 distinct CDR3 sequences, with about 20% observed a single time. This clonotype was recorded many times. The CDR3 is 16 residues long. With 3 bases clipped from V and 8 bases from J, the junction kept 12 bases outside the gene matches. Germline assignment: CDR1 LGHDT and CDR2 YNNKEL (reference sequence). Breast cancer patients provided tissue from their axillary draining lymph nodes.

The sequenced sample consisted of axillary lymph node tissue. This receptor was identified in a female donor with breast cancer. Some clones in this sample may be carry-over from other donors' samples. The rearrangement uses TRBV3-1 and TRBJ1-2, with 10 bases that match TRBD1. The DNA of the CDR3 is TGTGCCAGCAGCCATACAGCCGGACAGGGGGTTCGGGGCTACACCTTC. It is translated as CASSHTAGQGVRGYTF.